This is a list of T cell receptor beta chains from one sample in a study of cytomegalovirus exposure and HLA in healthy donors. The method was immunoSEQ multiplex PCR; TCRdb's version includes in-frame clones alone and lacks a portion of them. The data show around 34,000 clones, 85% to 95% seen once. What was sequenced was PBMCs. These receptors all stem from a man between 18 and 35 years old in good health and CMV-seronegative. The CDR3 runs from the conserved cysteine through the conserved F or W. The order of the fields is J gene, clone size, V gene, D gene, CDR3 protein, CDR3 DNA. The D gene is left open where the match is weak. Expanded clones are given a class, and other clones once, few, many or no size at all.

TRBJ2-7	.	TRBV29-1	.	CSVSENYEQYF	TGCAGCGTTTCAGAAAATTACGAGCAGTACTTC
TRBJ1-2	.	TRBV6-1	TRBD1	CASSEVPRGSYGYTF	TGTGCCAGCAGTGAAGTCCCCAGGGGGTCCTATGGCTACACCTTC
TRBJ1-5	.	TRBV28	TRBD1	CASMGQVFLEPQHF	TGTGCCAGCATGGGACAGGTGTTCCTGGAGCCCCAGCATTTT
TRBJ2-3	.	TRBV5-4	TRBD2	CASSTRLADTDTQYF	TGTGCCAGCAGCACCAGACTAGCGGACACAGATACGCAGTATTTT
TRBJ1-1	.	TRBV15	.	CATSRRGLANTEAFF	TGTGCCACCAGCAGGCGAGGTTTGGCAAACACTGAAGCTTTCTTT
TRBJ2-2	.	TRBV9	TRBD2	CASSVGLAGAGGDTGELFF	TGTGCCAGCAGCGTAGGGCTAGCGGGGGCCGGCGGGGACACCGGGGAGCTGTTTTTT
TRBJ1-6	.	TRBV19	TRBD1	CASRSDRGNSPLHF	TGTGCCAGCAGGAGTGACAGGGGAAATTCACCCCTCCACTTT
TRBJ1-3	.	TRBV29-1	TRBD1	CSVGDRLNTIYF	TGCAGCGTTGGGGACAGGCTGAACACCATATATTTT
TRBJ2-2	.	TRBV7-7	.	CASSLLGGGTGELFF	TGTGCTAGCAGCTTACTCGGGGGAGGCACCGGGGAGCTGTTTTTT
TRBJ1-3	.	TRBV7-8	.	CASSLTDAGRRTGNTIYF	TGTGCCAGCAGCCTTACAGACGCAGGGAGGAGGACTGGAAACACCATATATTTT
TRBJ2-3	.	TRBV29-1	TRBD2	CSPFAPLAGNTDTQYF	TGCAGCCCCTTTGCACCCCTAGCGGGAAATACAGATACGCAGTATTTT
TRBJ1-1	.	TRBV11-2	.	CAINPPQYNTEAFF	TGTGCCATCAATCCCCCGCAGTACAACACTGAAGCTTTCTTT
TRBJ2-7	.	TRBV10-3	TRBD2	CATGGLAGGYEQYF	TGTGCCACAGGGGGACTAGCGGGGGGGTACGAGCAGTACTTC
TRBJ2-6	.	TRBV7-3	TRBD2	CASSLRGGPGANVLTF	TGTGCCAGCAGCTTAAGGGGGGGTCCTGGGGCCAACGTCCTGACTTTC
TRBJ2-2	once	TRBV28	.	CASSYISLAGENTGELFF	TGTGCCAGCAGTTATATTTCTTTAGCCGGGGAAAACACCGGGGAGCTGTTTTTT
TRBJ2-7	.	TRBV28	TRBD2	CASSQGTSGSSYEQYF	TGTGCCAGCAGTCAGGGGACTAGCGGGAGTTCCTACGAGCAGTACTTC
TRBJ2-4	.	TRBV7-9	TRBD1	CASSLQGAGKNIQYF	TGTGCCAGCAGCTTGCAGGGGGCGGGCAAAAACATTCAGTACTTC
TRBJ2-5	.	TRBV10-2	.	CASSGYREGYEETQYF	TGCGCCAGCAGTGGGTACAGGGAGGGTTACGAAGAGACCCAGTACTTC
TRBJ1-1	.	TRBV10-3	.	CAIRAAGGDTEAFF	TGTGCCATCAGGGCCGCGGGGGGTGACACTGAAGCTTTCTTT
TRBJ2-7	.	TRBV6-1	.	CASSELVYEQYF	TGTGCCAGCAGTGAATTAGTCTACGAGCAGTACTTC
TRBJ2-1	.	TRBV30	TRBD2	CAWSRGVPLEQFF	TGTGCCTGGAGTCGGGGGGTCCCCCTTGAGCAGTTCTTC
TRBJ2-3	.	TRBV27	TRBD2	CASSFYGSGGGTDTQYF	TGTGCCAGCAGTTTCTACGGAAGCGGGGGAGGGACAGATACGCAGTATTTT
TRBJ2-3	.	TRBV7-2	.	CASSYQGDTDTQYF	TGTGCCAGCAGTTACCAAGGGGACACAGATACGCAGTATTTT
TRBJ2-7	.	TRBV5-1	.	CASSLVTEKNEQYF	TGCGCCAGCAGCTTGGTGACAGAAAAGAACGAGCAGTACTTC
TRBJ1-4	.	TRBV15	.	CATSTIDSPGRATNEKLFF	TGTGCCACCAGCACCATAGACTCACCAGGGAGGGCAACTAATGAAAAACTGTTTTTT
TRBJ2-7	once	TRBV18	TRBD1	CASSPGTGVTEQYF	TGTGCCAGCTCACCTGGGACAGGGGTTACCGAGCAGTACTTC
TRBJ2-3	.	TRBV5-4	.	CASSPWLVDTQYF	TGTGCCAGCAGCCCATGGCTCGTCGATACGCAGTATTTT
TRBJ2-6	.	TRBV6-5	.	CASRYFNSGANVLTF	TGTGCCAGCAGGTACTTTAACTCTGGGGCCAACGTCCTGACTTTC
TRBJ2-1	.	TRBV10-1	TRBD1	CASSRDRDSSEQFF	TGCGCCAGCAGCCGGGACAGGGATTCTAGTGAGCAGTTCTTC
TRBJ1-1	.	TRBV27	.	CASRRQNMNTEAFF	TGTGCCAGCAGAAGACAGAACATGAACACTGAAGCTTTCTTT
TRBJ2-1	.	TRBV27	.	CASGREIQFF	TGTGCCAGTGGACGGGAGATACAGTTCTTC
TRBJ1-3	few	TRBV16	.	CASSQRTSSGNTIYF	TGTGCCAGCAGCCAAAGGACAAGCTCTGGAAACACCATATATTTT
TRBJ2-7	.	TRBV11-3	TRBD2	CASSSQSGGYSYEQYF	TGTGCCAGCAGCAGCCAAAGCGGGGGTTACTCCTACGAGCAGTACTTC
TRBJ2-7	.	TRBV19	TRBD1	CASKGDRPHEQYF	TGTGCCAGTAAAGGGGACAGGCCCCACGAGCAGTACTTC
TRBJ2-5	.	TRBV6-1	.	CASRAPGGAQETQYF	TGTGCCAGCAGGGCCCCTGGGGGGGCCCAAGAGACCCAGTACTTC
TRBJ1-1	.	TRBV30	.	CAWNPGPGGKEAFF	TGTGCCTGGAATCCGGGACCGGGGGGTAAGGAAGCTTTCTTT
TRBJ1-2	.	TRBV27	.	CASSFSPRIYGYTF	TGTGCCAGCAGTTTCTCGCCGAGGATATATGGCTACACCTTC
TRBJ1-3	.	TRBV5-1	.	CASSSGSSGNTIYF	TGCGCCAGCAGCTCCGGGAGCTCTGGAAACACCATATATTTT
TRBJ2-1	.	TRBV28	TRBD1	CASSTPLTGGKEQFF	TGTGCCAGCAGCACTCCACTAACAGGGGGCAAAGAGCAGTTCTTC
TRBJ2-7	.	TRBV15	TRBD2	CATSREGRREAAQSYEQYF	TGTGCCACCAGCAGAGAAGGGAGGCGGGAGGCCGCCCAGAGCTACGAGCAGTACTTC
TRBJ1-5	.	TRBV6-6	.	CASSWRGNQPQHF	TGTGCCAGCAGTTGGAGGGGCAATCAGCCCCAGCATTTT
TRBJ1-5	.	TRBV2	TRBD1	CASTGTGGQGQPQHF	TGTGCCAGCACTGGGACAGGGGGACAAGGTCAGCCCCAGCATTTT
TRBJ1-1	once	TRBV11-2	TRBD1	CASSLGPDRVNTEAFF	TGTGCCAGCAGCTTAGGACCTGACAGGGTGAACACTGAAGCTTTCTTT
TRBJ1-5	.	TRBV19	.	CASSSYQGGQPQHF	TGTGCCAGTAGTAGCTACCAGGGTGGTCAGCCCCAGCATTTT
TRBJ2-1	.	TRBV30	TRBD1	CAWRSGTGVSYNEQFF	TGTGCCTGGAGAAGCGGGACAGGGGTCTCCTACAATGAGCAGTTCTTC
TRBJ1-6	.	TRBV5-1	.	CASSLGQPFNSPLHF	TGCGCCAGCAGCTTGGGACAGCCATTTAATTCACCCCTCCACTTT
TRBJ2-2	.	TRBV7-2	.	CASSFDSLAGELFF	TGTGCCAGCAGTTTTGACTCCCTGGCCGGGGAGCTGTTTTTT
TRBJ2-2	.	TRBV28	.	CASSSSGYTGELFF	TGTGCCAGCAGTAGTAGCGGCTACACCGGGGAGCTGTTTTTT
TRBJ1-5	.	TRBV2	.	CASSGRTQGEHNQPQHF	TGTGCCAGCAGTGGTAGGACACAAGGGGAACACAATCAGCCCCAGCATTTT
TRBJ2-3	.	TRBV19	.	CASSKASIIPDTQYF	TGTGCCAGTAGTAAGGCTAGCATCATCCCCGATACGCAGTATTTT
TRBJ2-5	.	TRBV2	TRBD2	CASLLAGVVSETQYF	TGTGCCAGCCTGCTGGCGGGAGTGGTATCAGAGACCCAGTACTTC